These 27 T cell receptor beta chains share one sample of origin, sequenced in a study of cytomegalovirus exposure and HLA in healthy donors. Use of 60 Vbeta and 13 Jbeta primers characterized the PCR. Using immunoSEQ multiplex PCR, the repertoire was profiled, and TCRdb retains in-frame clones only, with some absent. Among some 180,000 clones, 80% to 85% were seen once, and the ten largest hold roughly 1.5%. Sequenced input: PBMCs. The source is a woman between 18 and 30 years old in good health and CMV-seronegative.

CDR3 nucleotides: TGTGCTAGCGGGGGGTACGAGCAGTACTTC. Translation: CASGGYEQYF. The chain employs TRBV7-2 and TRBJ2-7; TRBD2 matches at 10 bases. CDR1 is SGHTA, CDR2 FQGNSA, per germline. The CDR3 has 10 residues.

CDR3 nucleotide sequence: TGTGCCAGCAGTCAAACCGGGGGGGCGGGGGAGCAGTACGTC. Translating gives CASSQTGGAGEQYV. The chain carries TRBV7-2 and TRBJ2-7; 8 positions agree with TRBD2. The V gene end was trimmed by 6 bases and the J gene end by 7 bases; junction bases not matched to a gene: 11. The CDR3 contains 14 residues. Germline CDR1 is SGHTA and CDR2 is FQGNSA.

The chain combines TRBV11-2 with TRBJ2-1; 7 bases are shared with TRBD1. In germline, CDR1 is SGHAT, CDR2 FQNNGV. The CDR3 is 16 amino acids. V shed 6 bases, J shed 0 bases, and the junction held 8 bases outside the gene matches. The CDR3 DNA follows: TGTGCCAGCAGTAAGGGGGCGGGTGGCTCCTACAATGAGCAGTTCTTC. The encoded protein is CASSKGAGGSYNEQFF.

This sequence joins TRBV4-1 and TRBJ2-5; tentatively, D is TRBD1 (6 bases). Trimming cost V 4 bases and J 6 bases, with 12 bases left between them. The CDR3 covers 13 residues. The germline V gene encodes CDR1 MGHRA and CDR2 YSYEKL. The CDR3 nucleotides read TGCGCCAGCAGCCGAAACAGGGAACAGACCCAGTACTTC. Its translation is CASSRNREQTQYF.

CDR3 sequence reads: CASSELGRNGYTF. The CDR3 region has the DNA TGTGCCAGCAGTGAATTGGGCCGGAATGGCTACACCTTC. The genes are TRBV25-1 and TRBJ1-2, with D unclear. This CDR3 region has 13 residues. Trimming pared 1 base from V and 6 bases from J, leaving 9 bases between. In germline, CDR1 is MGHDK, CDR2 SYGVNS.

The J gene is TRBJ1-2, the V gene TRBV4-3; D gene ambiguous. V gave up 1 base and J gave up 8 bases, with 17 bases separating them. Germline V lookup: CDR1 LGHNA, CDR2 YSLEER. The CDR3 loop spans 15 amino acids. The CDR3 coding sequence is TGCGCCAGCAGCCAAGCCAGACTGGCCGGCTGGGGCTACACCTTC. It specifies CASSQARLAGWGYTF.

The chain has TRBV6-1 and TRBJ2-7; 8 bases map to TRBD1. The V and J ends lost 4 bases and 1 base, in that order; junction bases with no gene match: 3. This CDR3 is built from 14 residues. The germline CDR1 and CDR2 sequences are MNHNS and SASEGT. The CDR3 region has the DNA TGTGCCAGCAGTGCCCGGGACAGGTCCTACGAGCAGTACGTC. Protein sequence: CASSARDRSYEQYV.

This chain joins TRBV5-4 and TRBJ2-7, with 7 bases fitting TRBD2. The CDR3 is 12 amino acids. After removal of 5 bases from V and 6 bases from J, the junction contained 5 bases not matched to a gene. Germline V gene data show CDR1 as SGHNT and CDR2 as YYREEE (reference sequence). CDR3 nucleotides: TGTGCCAGCAGTCCTGCTAGCGGCGAGCAGTACTTC. Translating it yields CASSPASGEQYF. The complete variable domain, with remaining parts taken from reference TRBV5-4 and TRBJ2-7, reads ETGVTQSPTHLIKTRGQQVTLRCSSQSGHNTVSWYQQALGQGPQFIFQYYREEENGRGNFPPRFSGLQFPNYSSELNVNALELDDSALYLCASSPASGEQYFGPGTRLTVT.

This clone was observed a handful of times. DNA of the CDR3: TGTGCCAGTAGTCGACCCGGACAGGCCCCAGATACGCAGTATTTT. As protein: CASSRPGQAPDTQYF. The chain uses TRBV19 and TRBJ2-3; 7 bases line up with TRBD1. CDR3 length: 15 amino acids. Trimming at V came to 5 bases and at J to 4 bases, leaving 9 bases not matched to a gene. The germline CDR1 and CDR2 sequences are LNHDA and SQIVND (reference sequence).

The CDR3 protein is CASSVGQGAYSGANVLTF. CDR3 DNA sequence: TGTGCCAGCAGCGTAGGACAGGGGGCCTACTCTGGGGCCAACGTCCTGACTTTC. The rearrangement uses TRBV9 and TRBJ2-6, with 10 bases that match TRBD1. Germline CDR1 and CDR2: SGDLS and YYNGEE. The trim removed 0 bases at V and 0 bases at J, leaving 3 bases unmatched. The CDR3 is 18 amino acids.

This clone has only one observation. The rearrangement uses TRBV14 and TRBJ1-1; perhaps TRBD1 as D (6 bases). The CDR3 covers 12 residues. Germline CDR1 and CDR2: SGHDN and FVKESK. Trimming pared 4 bases from V and 5 bases from J, leaving 8 bases between. The CDR3 reads CASSLQGTEAFF. In DNA form, the CDR3 reads TGTGCCAGCAGCCTACAGGGAACTGAAGCTTTCTTT.

CDR3 sequence (DNA): TGTGCCAGCTCCCTTCCCGACTTTAATGAGCAGTTCTTC. Translation gives CASSLPDFNEQFF. This chain connects TRBV6-6 to TRBJ2-1; D ambiguous. V was cut by 8 bases and J by 7 bases, with 15 bases left in between. The CDR3 runs to 13 residues. Looked up from germline, CDR1 is MNHNY and CDR2 is SVGAGI (reference sequence).

This chain links TRBV29-1 with TRBJ2-1; 7 bases are shared with TRBD2. The CDR3 totals 14 residues. Trimming took 8 bases from V and 0 from J; bases not matched to a gene: 7. Germline CDR1 reads SQVTM; CDR2 reads ANQGSEA. As DNA, the CDR3 is TGCAGCTATTGGGGCGGGAGCTCCTACAATGAGCAGTTCTTC. Amino acid sequence: CSYWGGSSYNEQFF.

V gene TRBV27 combines with J gene TRBJ1-1; D uncertain. CDR1 is MNHEY, CDR2 SMNVEV, per germline (reference sequence). The V end lost 6 bases, the J end lost 0 bases, and 14 bases lay between the germline ends. This CDR3 comprises 15 residues. CDR3 coding DNA: TGTGCCAGCAGGACGGTTGGTAGCTTGAACACTGAAGCTTTCTTT. Translation gives CASRTVGSLNTEAFF.

The chain carries TRBV10-1 and TRBJ2-3, with D maybe TRBD2 (6 bases). The V gene lost 10 bases and the J gene lost 3 bases, with 11 bases spanning the gap. Germline V gene data show CDR1 as WNHNN and CDR2 as SYGVQD (reference sequence). CDR3 size: 12 residues. The CDR3 nucleotides read TGCGCCACCGGGGGAGCGACAGATACGCAGTATTTT. The encoded protein is CATGGATDTQYF.

The chain carries TRBV5-1 and TRBJ2-1; D might be TRBD1 (6 bases). Looked up from germline, CDR1 is SGHRS and CDR2 is YFSETQ. V was pared by 2 bases and J by 1 base, with 7 bases between. CDR3 length: 14 residues. CDR3 sequence: CASSFGQSYNEQFF. The CDR3 DNA reads TGCGCCAGCAGCTTTGGACAGTCCTACAATGAGCAGTTCTTC. Drawing the rest from reference TRBV5-1 and TRBJ2-1, the complete variable domain is KAGVTQTPRYLIKTRGQQVTLSCSPISGHRSVSWYQQTPGQGLQFLFEYFSETQRNKGNFPGRFSGRQFSNSRSEMNVSTLELGDSALYLCASSFGQSYNEQFFGPGTRLTVL.

This clone was detected only a few times. The chain is built from TRBV7-9 and TRBJ2-2, with unresolved D. From germline, CDR1 is SEHNR and CDR2 FQNEAQ (reference sequence). The CDR3 has 12 amino acids. Trimming removed 4 bases at V and 7 bases at J, with 7 bases between. The CDR3 sequence is CASSSSFGELFF. The CDR3 DNA reads TGTGCCAGCAGCTCCTCCTTCGGGGAGCTGTTTTTT.

The chain couples TRBV9 to TRBJ2-3; TRBD2 matches at 11 bases. The V gene end was trimmed by 4 bases and the J gene end by 5 bases; junction bases not matched to a gene: 6. CDR1 is SGDLS and CDR2 is YYNGEE in the germline V gene. The CDR3 runs 15 residues. CDR3 loop: CASSIAGGGGDTQYF. The CDR3 coding sequence is TGTGCCAGCAGCATAGCGGGAGGGGGGGGAGATACGCAGTATTTT.

The chain links TRBV4-1 to TRBJ1-5; tentatively, D is TRBD1 (5 bases). V was trimmed by 3 bases and J by 9 bases, leaving 18 bases between them. The CDR3 is 15 amino acids. Germline-derived CDR1 and CDR2 are MGHRA and YSYEKL. Here the CDR3 reads CASSQVGLPGGPQHF. The CDR3 bases are TGCGCCAGCAGCCAGGTGGGACTCCCGGGGGGGCCCCAGCATTTT.

The rearrangement links TRBV10-3 to TRBJ2-1, with a tentative D call TRBD1 (5 bases). The V gene lost 4 bases and the J gene lost 0 bases, with 7 bases spanning the gap. The CDR3 loop spans 14 amino acids. From germline, CDR1 is ENHRY and CDR2 SYGVKD. CDR3 sequence reads: CAISGGVSYNEQFF. CDR3 in DNA: TGTGCCATCAGTGGGGGCGTCTCCTACAATGAGCAGTTCTTC.

The chain employs TRBV5-6 and TRBJ2-1; TRBD2 agrees at 9 bases. The germline V gene encodes CDR1 SGHDT and CDR2 YYEEEE. The CDR3 covers 16 residues. With 4 bases clipped from V and 12 bases from J, the junction kept 17 bases outside the gene matches. The DNA for the CDR3 is TGTGCCAGCAGCCCCCCGGCGGGAGGGCCTCAGGGGGTGCAGTTCTTC. This translates into CASSPPAGGPQGVQFF.

This sequence joins TRBV19 and TRBJ2-1; 7 positions agree with TRBD2. The CDR3 contains 14 residues. V dropped 3 bases and J dropped 7; count of bases not matched to a gene: 6. From germline, CDR1 is LNHDA and CDR2 SQIVND (reference sequence). The CDR3 sequence: CASSIWTLANEQFF. As DNA, the CDR3 is TGTGCCAGTAGTATTTGGACACTAGCGAATGAGCAGTTCTTC.

The chain employs TRBV7-9 and TRBJ1-1; D perhaps matches TRBD1 (6 bases). CDR1 and CDR2 (germline): SEHNR, FQNEAQ (reference sequence). Between the trimmed V and J ends, which lost 5 bases and 0 bases, there was a span of 10 bases. CDR3 size: 14 residues. The CDR3 DNA reads as TGTGCCAGCAGCCTCCACAGGGTGAACACTGAAGCTTTCTTT. Its translation: CASSLHRVNTEAFF.

The chain carries TRBV5-1 and TRBJ1-1; a possible D gene is TRBD1 (6 bases). V gave up 0 bases and J gave up 7 bases, with 10 bases separating them. The CDR3 has 13 amino acids. Per germline, CDR1 SGHRS and CDR2 YFSETQ. This CDR3 reads CASSLGGGGEAFF. DNA for the CDR3: TGCGCCAGCAGCTTGGGAGGGGGTGGTGAAGCTTTCTTT. The full variable domain, rest sourced from reference TRBV5-1 and TRBJ1-1, is KAGVTQTPRYLIKTRGQQVTLSCSPISGHRSVSWYQQTPGQGLQFLFEYFSETQRNKGNFPGRFSGRQFSNSRSEMNVSTLELGDSALYLCASSLGGGGEAFFGQGTRLTVV.

This clone was seen a handful of times. The chain joins TRBV5-1 to TRBJ1-1, with D possibly matching TRBD1 (6 bases). Per the germline V gene, CDR1 is SGHRS and CDR2 is YFSETQ. V was cut by 4 bases and J by 6 bases, with 22 bases left in between. There are 16 residues in the CDR3. The chain's CDR3 is CASSPAYTGSVAEAFF. The CDR3 DNA is TGCGCCAGCAGCCCAGCTTATACAGGGAGTGTAGCTGAAGCTTTCTTT.

V usage is TRBV5-6 and J usage is TRBJ2-1, with TRBD1 matching over 10 bases. V shed 10 bases, J shed 8 bases, and the junction held 9 bases outside the gene matches. Germline V gives CDR1 SGHDT, CDR2 YYEEEE. The CDR3 has 13 amino acids. CDR3 in amino acids: CASESGTGDEQFF. DNA of the CDR3: TGTGCCTCCGAATCCGGGACAGGGGATGAGCAGTTCTTC. Full variable domain (missing parts from reference TRBV5-6 and TRBJ2-1): DAGVTQSPTHLIKTRGQQVTLRCSPKSGHDTVSWYQQALGQGPQFIFQYYEEEERQRGNFPDRFSGHQFPNYSSELNVNALLLGDSALYLCASESGTGDEQFFGPGTRLTVL.

The rearrangement links TRBV9 to TRBJ2-3; possibly TRBD2 for D (6 bases). This CDR3 region has 15 residues. The germline V gene has CDR1 SGDLS and CDR2 YYNGEE. The V and J ends lost 0 bases and 1 base respectively, with 9 bases between them. DNA for the CDR3: TGTGCCAGCAGCGTAGCTCAGCGGGGCACAGATACGCAGTATTTT. This encodes CASSVAQRGTDTQYF.